The T cell receptor (beta chain) described here comes from a study of T-cell reconstitution after alpha-beta-depleted transplantation in children. Trimming cost V 3 bases and J 0 bases, with 8 bases left between them. Germline V lookup: CDR1 MNHEY, CDR2 SVGEGT. The CDR3 contains 14 residues. This clonotype showed up many times. Unique molecular identifiers were incorporated during preparation of the TCRbeta library. TCRdb called the PCR reads again in MiXCR, with one record for every CDR3 protein. Altogether 150,000 to 250,000 distinct CDR3 sequences are present, 6.3% being singletons, with the ten largest covering around 4.4%.

The receptor was isolated from a girl in the first two years of life with combined immunodeficiency, due to receive a stem cell transplant. The chain is built from TRBV6-2 or TRBV6-3 and TRBJ2-5; D is ambiguous. The input for sequencing was PBMCs, taken before TCRalphabeta/CD19-depleted stem cell transplant. The DNA of the CDR3 is TGTGCCAGCAGTTATCGTCTGTACCAAGAGACCCAGTACTTC. The encoded protein is CASSYRLYQETQYF.